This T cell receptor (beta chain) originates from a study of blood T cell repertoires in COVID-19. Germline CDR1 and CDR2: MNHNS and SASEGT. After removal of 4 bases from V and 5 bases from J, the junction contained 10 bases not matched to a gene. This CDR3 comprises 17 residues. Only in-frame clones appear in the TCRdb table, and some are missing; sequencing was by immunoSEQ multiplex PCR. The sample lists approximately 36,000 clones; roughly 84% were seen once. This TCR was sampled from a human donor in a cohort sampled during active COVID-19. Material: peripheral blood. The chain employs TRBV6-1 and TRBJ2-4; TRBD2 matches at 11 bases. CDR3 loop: CASSVLAGGRSQNIQYF. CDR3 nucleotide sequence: TGTGCCAGCAGTGTTCTAGCGGGGGGCCGGAGCCAAAACATTCAGTACTTC.